A selection of T cell receptor beta chains follows, all from one sample in a study of CD8+ T cells in alopecia areata. Some clones are missing from TCRdb's copy, which holds only in-frame ones; the method was immunoSEQ multiplex PCR. The sample lists around 140,000 clones; about 47% were seen once. The sequenced sample was CD8+ T cells sorted from blood, obtained at week 0. The receptors stem from a human donor with alopecia areata. Both conserved end residues are part of each CDR3. A D gene is named only where the DNA matches it firmly. The listing skips clone size in some rows; elsewhere it reads once, few, many or a size class.

>TRBJ1-5|TRBV30|.|.
TGTGCCTGGAGTTTGTCAAATGTCGGGTATCCGCCCCAGCATTTT
CAWSLSNVGYPPQHF
>TRBJ2-5|TRBV6-6|.|.
TGTGCCAGCAGTTACGTGTCGGGGCAAGAGACCCAGTACTTC
CASSYVSGQETQYF
>TRBJ2-2|TRBV7-6|.|.
TGTGCCAGCAGCTTAGAAGGATATTCCGGGGAGCTGTTTTTT
CASSLEGYSGELFF
>TRBJ2-1|TRBV30|.|TRBD2
TGTGCCTGGACGGCTAGCGGGGGGAATGAGCAGTTCTTC
CAWTASGGNEQFF
>TRBJ1-5|TRBV4-1|few|TRBD1
TGCGCCAGCAGCCAAGGTCCGGGACAGGGGTATCAGCCCCAGCATTTT
CASSQGPGQGYQPQHF
>TRBJ2-5|TRBV5-4|.|.
TGTGCCAGCAGCTTCTGGGGTCAAGAGACCCAGTACTTC
CASSFWGQETQYF
>TRBJ1-1|TRBV11-2|once|.
TGTGCCAGCAGCTTTTGGGAGGTCCGCCAGAACACTGAAGCTTTCTTT
CASSFWEVRQNTEAFF
>TRBJ1-5|TRBV27|.|.
TGTGCCAGCAGTCCAAAAGTGAGGGAACGAGGCAATCAGCCCCAGCATTTT
CASSPKVRERGNQPQHF
>TRBJ2-7|TRBV19|.|.
TGTGCCAGTAGTATGTGGCAGAGCTACGAGCAGTACTTC
CASSMWQSYEQYF
>TRBJ2-5|TRBV7-9|.|.
TGTGCCAGCAGCCCTTCTAGCACAGAGACCCAGTACTTC
CASSPSSTETQYF
>TRBJ2-5|TRBV13|.|.
TGTGCCAGCAGCTTACGGAACAGGCGACAAGAGACCCAGTACTTC
CASSLRNRRQETQYF
>TRBJ2-7|TRBV4-2|.|.
TGTGCCAGCAGCCAAGATGGCCAGGGAGTACCCTCCTACGAGCAGTACTTC
CASSQDGQGVPSYEQYF
>TRBJ2-1|TRBV7-9|many|.
TGCGCCAGCAGCCAAAGATCGGGTTACAATGAGCAGTTCTTC
CASSQRSGYNEQFF
>TRBJ2-7|TRBV5-6|.|.
TGTGCCAGCAGCTCGGGACTTACCTACGAGCAGTACTTC
CASSSGLTYEQYF
>TRBJ1-1|TRBV5-6|.|.
TGTGCCAGCAGCTCATTGGATGTCCCTGAAGCTTTCTTT
CASSSLDVPEAFF
>TRBJ1-4|TRBV7-9|.|.
TGTGCCAGCAGCATCGGACCCCACATTTTGTTTTTT
CASSIGPHILFF
>TRBJ1-1|TRBV7-9|.|.
TGTGCCAGCAGCCCGGGACTTTTGGGCACTGAAGCTTTCTTT
CASSPGLLGTEAFF
>TRBJ2-7|TRBV2|.|TRBD2
TGTGCCAGCGCAGAGTCTAGCGGGGGGTTCTACGAGCAGTACTTC
CASAESSGGFYEQYF
>TRBJ2-4|TRBV23-1|.|.
TGCGCCAGCAGTCAAGCCCCTGAGGGAGAGGGGGGGCTGACCAAAAACATTCAGTACTTC
CASSQAPEGEGGLTKNIQYF
>TRBJ2-1|TRBV29-1|.|.
TGCAGCGTTGACACCTACAATGAGCAGTTCTTC
CSVDTYNEQFF
>TRBJ2-7|TRBV5-1|.|TRBD1
TGCGCCAGCAGCTCGGGGCCGGGACAGGTCTACGAGCAGTACTTC
CASSSGPGQVYEQYF
>TRBJ2-7|TRBV29-1|.|TRBD1
TGCAGCGTTGAAAGACAGGGGGCAAGCTCCTACGAGCAGTACTTC
CSVERQGASSYEQYF
>TRBJ1-2|TRBV29-1|.|.
TGCAGCGTATTAGGCGGAGGGGACTATGGCTACACCTTC
CSVLGGGDYGYTF
>TRBJ2-3|TRBV7-2|many|.
TGTGCCAGCAGCTTAGTCGGGGGCACAGATACGCAGTATTTT
CASSLVGGTDTQYF
>TRBJ1-1|TRBV5-1|few|.
TGCGCCAGCAGCTTGGTGTGGAAAAACACTGAAGCTTTCTTT
CASSLVWKNTEAFF
>TRBJ2-2|TRBV29-1|.|.
TGCAGCGTTAACAGGGAGAACACCGGGGAGCTGTTTTTT
CSVNRENTGELFF
>TRBJ2-3|TRBV5-6|.|.
TGTGCCAGCAGCAGGGGGGGCACAGATACGCAGTATTTT
CASSRGGTDTQYF
>TRBJ2-2|TRBV6-4|many|.
TGTGCCAGCAGTGACACTAGCACCGGGGAGCTGTTTTTT
CASSDTSTGELFF
>TRBJ1-1|TRBV7-8|.|.
TGTGCCAGCAGTTCTGTACCAGGCACTGAAGCTTTCTTT
CASSSVPGTEAFF
>TRBJ1-5|TRBV30|.|.
TGTGCCTGGAGTGAACAACCCGACCAGCCCCAGCATTTT
CAWSEQPDQPQHF
>TRBJ1-6|TRBV5-1|.|.
TGCGCCAGCAGCCTGACAGACTATAATTCACCCCTCCACTTT
CASSLTDYNSPLHF
>TRBJ2-1|TRBV15|.|.
TGTGCCACCAGCAGAGTAGGGTACCCCTACAATGAGCAGTTCTTC
CATSRVGYPYNEQFF
>TRBJ1-2|TRBV2|.|.
TGTGCCAGCAGTGAAGGGTCAGGCTTTGGCTACACCTTC
CASSEGSGFGYTF
>TRBJ1-5|TRBV5-1|few|.
TGCGCCAGCAGCTTGAGGGGAGGGGACCTTCAGCCCCAGCATTTT
CASSLRGGDLQPQHF
>TRBJ1-6|TRBV18|few|.
TGTGCCAGCTCATCGTCCCAGGGTTCGGCCTATAATTCACCCCTCCACTTT
CASSSSQGSAYNSPLHF
>TRBJ2-6|TRBV5-6|many|.
TGTGCCTCCGCGGTCCAATCTGGGGCCAACGTCCTGACTTTC
CASAVQSGANVLTF
>TRBJ2-6|TRBV5-4|.|.
TGTGCCAGCAGCTTCGGGGCCAACGTCCTGACTTTC
CASSFGANVLTF
>TRBJ1-2|TRBV30|.|.
TGTGCCTGGACCGATGGCGCCCTTGGCTACACCTTC
CAWTDGALGYTF
>TRBJ1-6|TRBV29-1|few|TRBD1
TGCAGCGTTGGGCAGGGGGCTTGCTCCTATAATTCACCCCTCCACTTT
CSVGQGACSYNSPLHF
>TRBJ2-7|TRBV14|few|.
TGTGCCAGCAGCCCGGGACACGATTACGAGCAGTACTTC
CASSPGHDYEQYF
>TRBJ2-7|TRBV30|.|TRBD1
TGTGCCTGGAGCCCCAAGGGGGCCTTGATATACGAGCAGTACTTC
CAWSPKGALIYEQYF